The TCR beta chain described here comes from a study of shared clonotypes between healthy human individuals (dated by TCRdb to about 2020). For the wider study: Three men and two women, aged 18 to 49 years, made up the cohort. Leukapheresis yielded between about 0.9 and 10 billion PBMCs per donor. Libraries were prepared and TCR repertoires were sequenced by different laboratories using diverse techniques, in order to increase sequencing depth and limit assay-specific biases. For each donor, CD4 naive and CD4 memory were each given three plates, CD8 naive was given two plates, and CD8 memory was given one plate. Blood TCR repertoires of a handful of healthy adults were deeply sequenced to estimate repertoire size and the extent of clonotype sharing between individuals.

Donors were healthy HIV-negative adults with no recently reported acute infections or vaccinations. Every donor was a Caucasian adult living in Nashville, Tennessee, USA. CD4+ T cells were enriched by magnetic negative selection; naive cells were then positively selected on CD45RA, and the negative fraction formed the memory subset. Blood was obtained by leukapheresis, after which PBMCs were separated by Ficoll-Histopaque density gradient centrifugation and cryopreserved in liquid nitrogen vapor phase. Analytical flow cytometry was used to check the purity and quantity of every magnetically sorted T cell population. From each sorted fraction, genomic DNA was isolated and quantified by UV absorbance on a Nanodrop 2000c. Summary of the overall study and its limitations: Pairwise subsampling led to the expectation that sequencing depth would affect the degree of clonotype sharing among donors. The small number of donors limited the genetic and exposure-history diversity represented. When a handful of donors were compared, the shared fraction of clonotypes was about 5.4% for naive CD4, less than 4% for naive CD8, about 2.4% for memory CD4, and 0.4% for memory CD8. Naive subsets generally had larger estimated clonotype richness than memory subsets did. Higher generation probabilities were observed for clonotypes shared by all four sorted-subset donors than for non-shared clonotypes. Sampling was limited to blood, and TCR repertoires in tissue likely differ from TCR repertoires in blood. Even with the large sequencing depth, rarefaction of the sorted-subset datasets indicated that sequencing was incomplete.

Using the deep immunoSEQ assay, TCR CDR3 regions were amplified from genomic DNA by multiplex PCR. Extracted genomic DNA from each cell subset was spread evenly across all wells of several immunoSEQ 96-well plates, with each plate serving as a replicate. For sorted subsets, each replicate PCR was loaded with approximately 200 ng genomic DNA, equivalent to approximately 27,000 T cell genomes. Purified libraries were measured with a Qubit 3.0 fluorometer, size-checked on a Bioanalyzer 2100, and measured again with the KAPA Library Quantification kit. Each immunoSEQ 96-well plate was sequenced on its own single-read 150-cycle Illumina NextSeq 550 flow cell. In the paper's pipeline: Because the immunoSEQ output included only junctional sequences and no quality scores, the filtering could not be the same as the filtering used for full-length reads. Sequences were annotated with PyIR, a Python wrapper for IgBLAST v1.9, and V/J genes and CDR3 were assigned using IMGT germline references. Any read was removed if the V/J assignment was weak (E-value above 1e-6), the CDR3 was missing, or the read contained stop codons, out-of-frame junctions, or ambiguous translated residues. A V3J clonotype was defined by an identical inferred V gene, J gene, and CDR3 amino acid sequence. The percentage overlap between two repertoires was calculated by dividing the number of shared unique clonotypes by the size of the smaller repertoire. Repertoire richness was assessed with RTK rarefaction, the Chao1 estimator, and Recon v2.1 estimates of unobserved clonotypes. For all TCRbeta clonotypes obtained by the gDNA method from several donors, generation probabilities were computed with OLGA. Imported from immuneACCESS, the table was reduced by TCRdb to in-frame sequences with V and J called. These copies leave out some clones; in studies compared against another copy, an unresolved V gene accounts for under half, and the cause of the remainder is not known. V and J calls plus clone size are reproduced from that table; the DNA served to infer D and trimming. The sample contains approximately 1.5 million clones, approximately 98.5% of them found a single time. The biggest ten clones account for roughly 0.36% of the sample.

As concerns this clone: Its binding antigen is unknown. No base quality information exists; no much larger clone differs at one position.

The sequencing input was naive CD4+ T cells sorted from blood. Read against the paper, the sample's cell subset or site label means: CD45RA+ positively selected. This clonotype was obtained from a man aged 25 to 40 in good health.

CDR3 loop: CASSSKGQGLSYEQYF. The DNA sequence reads TGTGCCAGCAGTTCCAAAGGACAGGGCCTCTCCTACGAGCAGTACTTC. The chain couples TRBV6-6 to TRBJ2-7; TRBD1 aligns with 8 central bases. According to the germline V gene (reference sequence), CDR1 reads MNHNY and CDR2 reads SVGAGI. The CDR3 sequence holds 16 residues, the cysteine and phenylalanine included. Only CDR3 DNA remains: 48 bases, in frame from the first base. V ends up 4 bases short and J 0 bases short, with an unmatched junction base count of 8.